The TCR beta chain described here comes from a study of blood T cells in healthy people across ages. Findings and caveats of the study: Higher diversity, along with more naive CD4+ cells, distinguished long-lived donors from aged donors.

The CDR3 is 15 amino acids. J was trimmed by 1 base and V by 4 bases; bases with no gene match: 2. Then a second PCR, running roughly 7 to 11 cycles, was carried out with a sample-barcoded 5' primer and a J-beta primer mix. TCRdb independently ran MiXCR on the 5' RACE reads; one entry per CDR3 protein. The table records about 800,000 distinct CDR3 sequences, nearly 60% of them present only once. Remarks on this clonotype: Antigen specificity is unknown.

The chain combines TRBV12-3 or TRBV12-4 with TRBJ2-1; 9 bases are a match to TRBD1. The sequencing sample was made of blood. The TCR originated in a man younger than 40 in good health. CDR3 residues: CASSYGQGSYNEQFF. The DNA of the CDR3 is TGTGCCAGCAGTTACGGACAGGGGTCCTACAATGAGCAGTTCTTC.